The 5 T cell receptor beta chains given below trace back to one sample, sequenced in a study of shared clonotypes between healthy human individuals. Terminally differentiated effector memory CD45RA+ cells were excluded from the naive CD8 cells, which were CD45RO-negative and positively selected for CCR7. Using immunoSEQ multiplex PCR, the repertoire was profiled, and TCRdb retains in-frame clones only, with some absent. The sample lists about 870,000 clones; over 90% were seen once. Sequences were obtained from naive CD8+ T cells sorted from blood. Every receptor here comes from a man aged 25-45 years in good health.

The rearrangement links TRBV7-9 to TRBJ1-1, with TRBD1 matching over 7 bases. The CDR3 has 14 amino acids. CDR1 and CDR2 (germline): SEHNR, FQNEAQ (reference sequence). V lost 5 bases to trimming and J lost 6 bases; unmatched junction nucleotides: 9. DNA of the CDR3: TGTGCCAGCAGCGGAGTTACAGGGGACCCTGAAGCTTTCTTT. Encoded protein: CASSGVTGDPEAFF.

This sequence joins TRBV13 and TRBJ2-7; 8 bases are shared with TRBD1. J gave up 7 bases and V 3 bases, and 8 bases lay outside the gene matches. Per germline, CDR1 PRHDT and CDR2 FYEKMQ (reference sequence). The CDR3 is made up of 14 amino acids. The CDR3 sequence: CASSFSDRGLEQYF. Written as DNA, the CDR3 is TGTGCCAGCAGCTTCAGTGACAGGGGTTTGGAGCAGTACTTC.

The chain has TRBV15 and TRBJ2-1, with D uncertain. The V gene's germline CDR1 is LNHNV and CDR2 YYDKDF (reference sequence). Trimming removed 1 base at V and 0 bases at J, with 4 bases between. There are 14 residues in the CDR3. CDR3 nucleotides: TGTGCCACCAGCAGAGTGGACTCCTACAATGAGCAGTTCTTC. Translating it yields CATSRVDSYNEQFF.

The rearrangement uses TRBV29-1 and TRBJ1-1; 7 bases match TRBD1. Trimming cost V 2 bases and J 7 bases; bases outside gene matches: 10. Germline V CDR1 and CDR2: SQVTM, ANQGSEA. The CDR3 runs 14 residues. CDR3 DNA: TGCAGCGTTGAACCGCATGACAGGGCTCTTGAAGCTTTCTTT. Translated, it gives CSVEPHDRALEAFF.

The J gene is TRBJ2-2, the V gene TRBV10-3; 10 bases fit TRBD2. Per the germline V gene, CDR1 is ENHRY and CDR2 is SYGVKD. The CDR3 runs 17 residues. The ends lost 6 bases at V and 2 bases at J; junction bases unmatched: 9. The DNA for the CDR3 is TGTGCCATCAGGCGGCTAGCGGGAGAGAAAAACACCGGGGAGCTGTTTTTT. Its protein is CAIRRLAGEKNTGELFF.